The next 17 T cell receptor beta chains were all read from a single sample in a study of monozygotic twins with inflammatory bowel disease. No DNA is given; TCRdb re-called the 5' RACE reads and lists each CDR3 protein once. The listing contains about 300,000 distinct CDR3 sequences. The sample was blood. Receptors originate from a human donor with ulcerative colitis or Crohn's disease, or a healthy co-twin of an affected twin (not recorded which).

This chain joins TRBV7-2 and TRBJ2-1; TCRdb's assignment of TRBD1 cannot be checked, as there is no DNA. The CDR3 contains 13 residues. The V gene's germline CDR1 is SGHTA and CDR2 FQGNSA. The CDR3 here is CASPRDGDNELFF.

The J gene is TRBJ1-2, the V gene TRBV6-2 or TRBV6-3. The CDR3 spans 11 residues. Germline CDR1 is MNHEY and CDR2 is SVGEGT. CDR3 loop: CASRENYGYTF.

The chain recombines TRBV5-5 with TRBJ1-6. CDR1 and CDR2 (germline): SGHKS, YYEKEE (reference sequence). This CDR3 spans 17 amino acids. The CDR3 sequence: CASTPTRMAAGNSPLHF.

V gene TRBV6-6 combines with J gene TRBJ1-1; TCRdb picks TRBD1, but there is no DNA to check that call. This CDR3 has 14 amino acids. CDR1 is MNHNY and CDR2 is SVGAGI in the germline V gene (reference sequence). CDR3 region: CASSTDRVFAEAFF.

The chain has TRBV7-8 and TRBJ2-7; with no DNA, the TCRdb D assignment of TRBD2 cannot be verified. Germline CDR1 SGHVS, CDR2 FQNEAQ. CDR3 size: 14 residues. This CDR3 is CASRELAVSYEQYF.

This chain links TRBV4-2 with TRBJ1-3. Germline V gene lookup returns CDR1 LGHNA and CDR2 YNFKEQ. The CDR3 extends over 17 amino acids. The chain's CDR3 is CASSPHLNGPRIDTIYF.

The CDR3 here is CASSPRGRVNIQYF. This rearrangement joins TRBV11-2 to TRBJ2-4; there is no DNA to check the TCRdb D call of TRBD2. This CDR3 spans 14 amino acids. Germline V gene lookup returns CDR1 SGHAT and CDR2 FQNNGV.

The J gene is TRBJ2-3, the V gene TRBV4-2; TCRdb returns TRBD1, unconfirmable since there is no DNA. Germline V CDR1 and CDR2: LGHNA, YNFKEQ. The CDR3 is made up of 16 amino acids. This CDR3 reads CASSQDLGPQGGTQYF.

The chain combines TRBV20-1 with TRBJ1-5; TCRdb designates TRBD1, a call that cannot be tested without DNA. CDR1 is DFQATT, CDR2 SNEGSKA, per germline (reference sequence). This CDR3 contains 17 residues. CDR3 amino acids: CSARVQGANYSNQPQHF.

The chain carries TRBV20-1 and TRBJ1-5; TCRdb returns TRBD1, unconfirmable since there is no DNA. The CDR3 contains 14 residues. Germline V gives CDR1 DFQATT, CDR2 SNEGSKA (reference sequence). CDR3 in amino acids: CSARTAYSNQPQHF.

This rearrangement joins TRBV21-1 to TRBJ2-7; lacking DNA, the TRBD2 call made by TCRdb goes unchecked. TRBV21-1 is reported as a pseudogene. The CDR3 contains 15 residues. CDR3 loop: CASSISSGRAHEQYF.

The chain carries TRBV6-2 or TRBV6-3 and TRBJ1-6; TCRdb indicates TRBD1, and absent DNA this call remains unverified. The CDR3 has 14 residues. Germline CDR1 MNHEY, CDR2 SVGEGT. CDR3 in amino acids: CASSLRQGSSPLHF.

The genes are TRBV18 and TRBJ2-3; the D call from TCRdb, TRBD1, cannot be confirmed without DNA. The CDR3 runs 15 residues. Germline V lookup: CDR1 KGHSH, CDR2 LQKENI. CDR3 residues: CASSPGTGRTDTQYF.

This sequence joins TRBV7-6 and TRBJ2-2. Germline assignment: CDR1 SGHVS and CDR2 FNYEAQ. The CDR3 has 13 residues. The chain's CDR3 is CASSVWQTGELFF.

This sequence joins TRBV20-1 and TRBJ2-1; TCRdb names TRBD1, which stays unverified in the absence of DNA. The germline V gene has CDR1 DFQATT and CDR2 SNEGSKA (reference sequence). CDR3 length: 14 amino acids. CDR3 protein: CGSFWAGGGNEQFF.

The chain couples TRBV24-1 to TRBJ2-1; TCRdb's D gene call, TRBD1, goes unchecked for lack of DNA. Germline V gives CDR1 KGHDR, CDR2 SFDVKD. CDR3 length: 16 amino acids. The CDR3: CATSETRDRSYNEQFF.

The genes are TRBV6-5 and TRBJ2-7. The CDR3 is 14 residues long. CDR1 and CDR2 (germline): MNHEY, SVGAGI. CDR3 in amino acids: CASSYRVNSYEQYF.